The 21 T cell receptor beta chains below come from one sample, sequenced in a study of shared clonotypes between healthy human individuals. Profiled with immunoSEQ multiplex PCR; TCRdb holds only in-frame clones, not every one. Here the sample spans 2 million to 2.5 million clones, more than 85% being singletons. Sequenced input: naive CD4+ T cells from PBMCs. Subset meaning: CD45RA+ positively selected. Receptors were obtained from a young man in good health. Some clones in this sample may be carry-over from other donors' samples.

The chain carries TRBV7-9 and TRBJ2-1; D unresolved. Germline lookup yields CDR1 SEHNR and CDR2 FQNEAQ (reference sequence). CDR3 size: 13 residues. V lost 5 bases and J lost 7, with 12 bases in between. CDR3 sequence reads: CASSPSRVNEQFF. Here the CDR3 DNA reads TGTGCCAGCAGCCCCTCTCGGGTGAATGAGCAGTTCTTC.

The chain recombines TRBV28 with TRBJ1-6; D gene unclear. Trimming shortened V by 5 bases and J by 7 bases, and 6 bases separated the two germline ends. Germline CDR1 MDHEN, CDR2 SYDVKM. The CDR3 is 12 amino acids. The CDR3 sequence is CASSPRNSPLHF. The CDR3 coding sequence is TGTGCCAGCAGTCCCAGGAATTCACCCCTCCACTTT.

The rearrangement links TRBV5-4 to TRBJ2-5, with D uncertain. Germline CDR1 and CDR2: SGHNT and YYREEE (reference sequence). The germline V and J ends were trimmed by 4 bases and 1 base, with 14 bases remaining between them. This CDR3 is 15 amino acids long. The CDR3 here is CASSLTMGSQETQYF. In nucleotides, the CDR3 is TGTGCCAGCAGCCTGACCATGGGGTCCCAAGAGACCCAGTACTTC.

V and J are TRBV9 and TRBJ2-3; 11 bases map to TRBD2. The CDR3 length is 17 residues. V trimming: 2 bases; J trimming: 0 bases; junction bases outside the gene matches: 5. Germline CDR1 and CDR2: SGDLS and YYNGEE. The CDR3 sequence: CASSVGRTSGSTDTQYF. The CDR3 DNA reads TGTGCCAGCAGCGTGGGGCGGACTAGCGGGAGCACAGATACGCAGTATTTT. Supplemented by reference TRBV9 and TRBJ2-3, the full variable domain reads DSGVTQTPKHLITATGQRVTLRCSPRSGDLSVYWYQQSLDQGLQFLIQYYNGEERAKGNILERFSAQQFPDLHSELNLSSLELGDSALYFCASSVGRTSGSTDTQYFGPGTRLTVL.

This clone was seen once. V usage is TRBV25-1 and J usage is TRBJ2-1; TRBD2 matches 11 bases. The CDR3 runs to 13 residues. Trimming removed 8 bases from V and 8 bases from J; junction bases left unmatched: 5. The germline gives CDR1 MGHDK, CDR2 SYGVNS. In DNA form, the CDR3 reads TGTGCCAGCCATACTAGCGGGAGCTATGAGCAGTTCTTC. Translation: CASHTSGSYEQFF.

This chain joins TRBV5-5 and TRBJ2-3; 10 bases are a match to TRBD2. CDR1 is SGHKS and CDR2 is YYEKEE in the germline V gene (reference sequence). The CDR3 covers 15 residues. V lost 0 bases, J lost 3 bases, and 1 base stayed unmatched. The CDR3 protein is CASSLEAGGTDTQYF. DNA for the CDR3: TGTGCCAGCAGCTTGGAAGCGGGAGGGACAGATACGCAGTATTTT.

The rearrangement links TRBV15 to TRBJ2-5; 9 bases match TRBD2. Germline V lookup: CDR1 LNHNV, CDR2 YYDKDF (reference sequence). The V gene end was trimmed by 2 bases and the J gene end by 5 bases; junction bases not matched to a gene: 9. This CDR3 contains 16 residues. The CDR3 loop is CATSRKPAGGRETQYF. The CDR3 bases are TGTGCCACCAGCAGAAAACCAGCGGGAGGCCGGGAGACCCAGTACTTC.

The genes are TRBV6-1 and TRBJ1-5; a possible D gene is TRBD1 (5 bases). Deletions cut 7 bases from V and 3 bases from J, with 10 bases between. Per germline, CDR1 MNHNS and CDR2 SASEGT. The CDR3 sequence is 13 residues long. The DNA for the CDR3 is TGTGCCAGCAAACGGGACCTCAATCAGCCCCAGCATTTT. It translates to CASKRDLNQPQHF.

V gene TRBV4-1 combines with J gene TRBJ2-1; D unresolved. The ends were cut back, 6 bases at V and 4 bases at J, with 10 bases in the middle. The CDR3 contains 13 residues. The germline V gene has CDR1 MGHRA and CDR2 YSYEKL. The CDR3 sequence: CASRSMVYNEQFF. The CDR3 DNA reads TGCGCCAGCAGGTCGATGGTTTACAATGAGCAGTTCTTC.

This chain uses TRBV9 with TRBJ1-3, with 11 bases fitting TRBD1. Germline lookup yields CDR1 SGDLS and CDR2 YYNGEE. This CDR3 contains 20 residues. With V trimmed by 2 bases and J by 4 bases, 17 bases remained unmatched. DNA of the CDR3: TGTGCCAGCAGCGTCGCCCCGTCCGGGACAGGGGGTTATTCAGGAAACACCATATATTTT. Protein: CASSVAPSGTGGYSGNTIYF.

V gene TRBV7-9 combines with J gene TRBJ2-1; no definite D call. Germline V lookup: CDR1 SEHNR, CDR2 FQNEAQ (reference sequence). This CDR3 is 13 amino acids long. Trimming removed 1 base at V and 5 bases at J, with 6 bases between. CDR3 in DNA: TGTGCCAGCAGCTTAGACCGGAACAATGAGCAGTTCTTC. This encodes CASSLDRNNEQFF.

The chain recombines TRBV5-1 with TRBJ2-7; D is possibly TRBD2 (6 bases). CDR3 length equals 17 residues. V was shortened by 1 base and J by 6 bases, with 23 bases between the two germline ends. Germline V gene sequence: CDR1 SGHRS, CDR2 YFSETQ. The DNA of the CDR3 is TGCGCCAGCAGCTTGAGAGGCGATGCGGGGACGAGAGGCGAGCAGTACTTC. Residues: CASSLRGDAGTRGEQYF.

The chain is built from TRBV5-1 and TRBJ1-3; a possible D gene is TRBD1 (6 bases). The CDR3 length is 16 residues. The germline V gene has CDR1 SGHRS and CDR2 YFSETQ. Deletions cut 3 bases from V and 1 base from J, with 14 bases between. CDR3 sequence: CASSSGKQGSGNTIYF. For the CDR3, the DNA is TGCGCCAGCAGCTCGGGAAAACAGGGATCTGGAAACACCATATATTTT.

The rearrangement links TRBV10-3 to TRBJ2-1; D might be TRBD1 or TRBD2, each matching 5 bases. The germline V gene has CDR1 ENHRY and CDR2 SYGVKD. The V end lost 5 bases, the J end lost 4 bases, and 12 bases lay between the germline ends. CDR3 length: 14 residues. The CDR3 spells CAISSGTAYNEQFF. In DNA form, the CDR3 reads TGTGCCATCAGTTCCGGGACGGCATACAATGAGCAGTTCTTC.

The chain employs TRBV4-3 and TRBJ1-6; unclear D gene. Germline CDR1 LGHNA, CDR2 YSLEER. The CDR3 is 13 amino acids. Trimming removed 0 bases from V and 9 bases from J, with 6 bases in between. CDR3 DNA sequence: TGCGCCAGCAGCCAAGAGTATTTTTCACCCCTCCACTTT. Protein sequence: CASSQEYFSPLHF.

The V gene is TRBV7-9, the J gene TRBJ2-7, with 12 positions matching TRBD2. CDR1 is SEHNR and CDR2 is FQNEAQ in the germline V gene (reference sequence). J gave up 3 bases and V 5 bases, and 14 bases lay outside the gene matches. The CDR3 length is 18 residues. CDR3 in amino acids: CASSPPGGRLAGDYEQYF. The CDR3 nucleotides read TGTGCCAGCAGCCCACCGGGAGGTCGACTAGCGGGGGACTACGAGCAGTACTTC.

This clone was counted a single time. The chain combines TRBV15 with TRBJ1-2; D is unresolved. The V and J ends lost 5 bases and 5 bases respectively, with 9 bases between them. The CDR3 has 12 amino acids. CDR1 and CDR2 (germline): LNHNV, YYDKDF (reference sequence). CDR3 bases: TGTGCCACCAGCGTAAGCCGGTATGGCTACACCTTC. Translated: CATSVSRYGYTF. The whole variable domain, filled in from reference TRBV15 and TRBJ1-2, reads DAMVIQNPRYQVTQFGKPVTLSCSQTLNHNVMYWYQQKSSQAPKLLFHYYDKDFNNEADTPDNFQSRRPNTSFCFLDIRSPGLGDTAMYLCATSVSRYGYTFGSGTRLTVV.

The CDR3 DNA reads TGCGCCAGCAGCTTGAACTTGGGCAGCACAAGCTCTGGAAACACCATATATTTT. This gives the protein CASSLNLGSTSSGNTIYF. This chain joins TRBV5-1 and TRBJ1-3; D uncertain. Germline V CDR1 and CDR2: SGHRS, YFSETQ. V gave up 1 base and J gave up 0 bases, with 17 bases separating them. The CDR3 runs to 18 residues.

The chain combines TRBV21-1 with TRBJ2-5; the table calls TRBD1, which could not be checked here. TRBV21-1 is given as a pseudogene. This CDR3 is 15 amino acids long. The CDR3 region has the DNA TGTGCCAGCAGCAAACGGGACAAGGGCCAAGAGACCCAGTACTTC. Translated: CASSKRDKGQETQYF.

The chain has TRBV5-1 and TRBJ2-1, with TRBD1 identical over 10 bases. From germline, CDR1 is SGHRS and CDR2 YFSETQ. The junction had 8 bases not matched to a gene; V was cut back by 2 bases and J by 6 bases. The CDR3 loop spans 16 amino acids. The CDR3 loop is CASSLLGTGVRNEQFF. For the CDR3, the DNA is TGCGCCAGCAGCTTATTGGGGACAGGGGTCCGCAATGAGCAGTTCTTC.

This clone was detected once. Germline and junction disagree at one end, which may indicate a read error. The rearrangement joins TRBV27 to TRBJ2-7; 13 bases match TRBD2. Germline V lookup: CDR1 MNHEY, CDR2 SMNVEV (reference sequence). The CDR3 covers 16 residues. In DNA form, the CDR3 reads TGTGCCAGCAGTATATCGGGACTAGCGGGATATTACGAGCAGTACTTC. Translation: CASSISGLAGYYEQYF.